This T cell receptor beta chain was sequenced in a study of blood T cell repertoires in COVID-19. As for the study in general: Sites in the United States, Italy and Spain provided acute and convalescent COVID-19 samples.

In the study's own analysis: For nucleated cells, counts were estimated from reference gene primer amplification. Profiled with immunoSEQ multiplex PCR; TCRdb holds only in-frame clones, not every one. V, J and clone size reflect that table, while D and trimming were determined from the DNA. This sample yields under 350,000 clones, of which just over 85% are seen a single time; roughly 4.2% belongs to the top ten. Individuals aged 18 to 89 years were recruited from 24 US areas. Cohort assignment relied on participant-reported clinical history. CDR1 is MDHEN and CDR2 is SYDVKM in the germline V gene. CDR3 size: 15 residues. V dropped 5 bases and J dropped 6; count of bases not matched to a gene: 6.

This chain connects TRBV28 to TRBJ1-5, with 11 bases matching TRBD1. Sequencing was done on a sample of PBMCs or T cells enriched from blood (not recorded which). The receptor's source is a woman aged 40 to 50 with acute COVID-19. DNA for the CDR3: TGTGCCAGCAGTCCGGGACAGGGGGGGAGTCAGCCCCAGCATTTT. Protein sequence: CASSPGQGGSQPQHF.